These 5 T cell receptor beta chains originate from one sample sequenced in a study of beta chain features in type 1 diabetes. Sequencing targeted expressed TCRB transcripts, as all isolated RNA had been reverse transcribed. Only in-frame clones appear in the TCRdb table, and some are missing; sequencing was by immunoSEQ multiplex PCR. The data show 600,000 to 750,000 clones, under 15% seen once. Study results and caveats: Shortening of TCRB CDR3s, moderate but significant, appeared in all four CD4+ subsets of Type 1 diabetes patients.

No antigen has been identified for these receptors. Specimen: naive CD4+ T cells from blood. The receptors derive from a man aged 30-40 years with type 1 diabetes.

CDR3 sequence: CASTSSRGSNSPLHF. CDR3 sequence (DNA): TGTGCCAGCACCTCATCAAGGGGAAGCAATTCACCCCTCCACTTT. J is TRBJ1-6 and V is TRBV27; D possibly corresponds to TRBD1 (5 bases). V lost 7 bases to trimming and J lost 7 bases, with 17 bases between them. Per germline, CDR1 MNHEY and CDR2 SMNVEV (reference sequence). The CDR3 spans 15 residues.

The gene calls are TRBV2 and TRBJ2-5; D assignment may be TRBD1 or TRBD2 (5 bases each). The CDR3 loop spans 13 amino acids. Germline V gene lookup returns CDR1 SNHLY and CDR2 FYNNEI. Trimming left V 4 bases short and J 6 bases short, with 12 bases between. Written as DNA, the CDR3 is TGTGCCAGCAGTGGGGGGACCCCGAAGACCCAGTACTTC. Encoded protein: CASSGGTPKTQYF.

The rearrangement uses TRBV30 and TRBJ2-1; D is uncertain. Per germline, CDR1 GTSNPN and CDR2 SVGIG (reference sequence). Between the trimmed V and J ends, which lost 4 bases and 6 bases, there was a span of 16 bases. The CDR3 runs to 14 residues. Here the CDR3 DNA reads TGTGCCTGGAACGAGATAAGTAGGACCAATGAGCAGTTCTTC. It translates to CAWNEISRTNEQFF.

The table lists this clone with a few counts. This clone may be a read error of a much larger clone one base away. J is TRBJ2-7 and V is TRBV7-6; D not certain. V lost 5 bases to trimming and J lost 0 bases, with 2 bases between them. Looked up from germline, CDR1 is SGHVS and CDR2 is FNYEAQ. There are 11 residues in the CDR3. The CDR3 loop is CASSISYEQYF. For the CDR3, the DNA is TGTGCCAGCAGCATCTCCTACGAGCAGTACTTC.

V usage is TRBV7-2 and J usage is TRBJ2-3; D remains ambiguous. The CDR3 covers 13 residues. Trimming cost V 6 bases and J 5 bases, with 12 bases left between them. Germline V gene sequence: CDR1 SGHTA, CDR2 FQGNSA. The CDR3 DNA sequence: TGTGCCAGCAGATGGAACGTGAGAGATACGCAGTATTTT. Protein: CASRWNVRDTQYF.